One and the same sample provided the 28 T cell receptor beta chains below, sequenced in a study of T cell responses to AZD1222 COVID-19 vaccine. Some clones are missing from TCRdb's copy, which holds only in-frame ones; the method was immunoSEQ multiplex PCR. The sample carries about 140,000 clones, over 75% recorded once. Material: peripheral blood, obtained on day 0 of AZD1222 vaccination. These TCRs come from an adult in good health.

The J gene is TRBJ1-1, the V gene TRBV5-4; TRBD1 might be the D (5 bases). CDR1 and CDR2 (germline): SGHNT, YYREEE (reference sequence). V was cut by 4 bases and J by 0 bases, with 10 bases left in between. The CDR3 covers 14 residues. CDR3 DNA sequence: TGTGCCAGCAGCACAGGTGAACTGAACACTGAAGCTTTCTTT. Translating gives CASSTGELNTEAFF.

A single count supports this clone. V gene TRBV19 combines with J gene TRBJ1-4; D perhaps matches TRBD1 (5 bases). V gave up 7 bases and J gave up 8 bases, with 17 bases separating them. This CDR3 is 14 amino acids long. CDR1 is LNHDA and CDR2 is SQIVND in the germline V gene (reference sequence). CDR3 DNA sequence: TGTGCCAGTACCCAGGCAGGGAGTGAGGAAAAACTGTTTTTT. Translated, it gives CASTQAGSEEKLFF.

The V and J genes are TRBV15 and TRBJ1-1; weak D call: TRBD1 (5 bases). CDR3 length: 15 amino acids. The V gene lost 6 bases and the J gene lost 0 bases, with 14 bases spanning the gap. Germline loops: CDR1 LNHNV, CDR2 YYDKDF (reference sequence). The CDR3 DNA sequence: TGTGCCACCAGAGGCCGCCGGGGGATGAACACTGAAGCTTTCTTT. Protein sequence: CATRGRRGMNTEAFF.

A remark on this clone: Relative to the germline gene, one junction end is altered; a read error may explain this. V usage is TRBV14 and J usage is TRBJ2-2, with D perhaps matching TRBD2 (5 bases). Germline V gives CDR1 SGHDN, CDR2 FVKESK. CDR3 size: 14 residues. CDR3 nucleotide sequence: TGTGCCAGCAGACAAGCGGTAGCTCCCGGGGAGCTGTTTTTT. It encodes CASRQAVAPGELFF.

Written as DNA, the CDR3 is TGTGCCAGCTCATCGACGACAGGGCGTGATTCACCCCTCCACTTT. Its protein is CASSSTTGRDSPLHF. V is TRBV18 and J is TRBJ1-6; 7 bases are shared with TRBD1. The V gene's germline CDR1 is KGHSH and CDR2 LQKENI. The CDR3 covers 15 residues. With 5 bases clipped from V and 8 bases from J, the junction kept 9 bases outside the gene matches.

This chain links TRBV28 with TRBJ2-4; 12 nucleotides line up with TRBD1. With V trimmed by 2 bases and J by 1 base, 3 bases remained unmatched. This CDR3 contains 17 residues. Germline-derived CDR1 and CDR2 are MDHEN and SYDVKM. The CDR3 region is CASSLRGQGAAKNIQYF. DNA for the CDR3: TGTGCCAGCAGTTTAAGGGGACAGGGGGCGGCCAAAAACATTCAGTACTTC.

The chain carries TRBV27 and TRBJ2-1; a weak D match, TRBD1 (5 bases). CDR3 length: 14 amino acids. Germline assignment: CDR1 MNHEY and CDR2 SMNVEV (reference sequence). Trimming left V 5 bases short and J 4 bases short, with 12 bases between. CDR3 DNA: TGTGCCAGCAGTCTAAAGGGGATTTACAATGAGCAGTTCTTC. Translated, it gives CASSLKGIYNEQFF.

V and J are TRBV6-5 and TRBJ2-2; 8 nucleotides line up with TRBD2. The CDR3 is made up of 15 amino acids. Germline V gene data show CDR1 as MNHEY and CDR2 as SVGAGI. V lost 2 bases, J lost 7 bases, and 6 bases stayed unmatched. CDR3 in amino acids: CASSYPGRAGGELFF. DNA of the CDR3: TGTGCCAGCAGTTACCCCGGGAGGGCTGGCGGGGAGCTGTTTTTT.

This clone was counted between two and nine times. The rearrangement links TRBV3-1 (or the pseudogene TRBV3-2) to TRBJ2-7; D tentatively reads TRBD1 or TRBD2 (5 bases each). CDR3 length: 16 amino acids. V gave up 5 bases and J gave up 7 bases, with 24 bases separating them. In germline, CDR1 is LGHDT, CDR2 YNNKEL (reference sequence). The CDR3 DNA sequence: TGTGCCAGCAGCGACCGGGACCTAATCCCTACGGGGGAGCAGTACTTC. The encoded protein is CASSDRDLIPTGEQYF.

The V and J genes are TRBV5-4 and TRBJ1-2, with 9 positions matching TRBD1. The CDR3 sequence is 15 residues long. J was trimmed by 6 bases and V by 4 bases; bases with no gene match: 10. Per the germline V gene, CDR1 is SGHNT and CDR2 is YYREEE (reference sequence). CDR3 loop: CASSTWDRDFDGYTF. In DNA form, the CDR3 reads TGTGCCAGCAGCACCTGGGACAGGGACTTTGATGGCTACACCTTC.

This chain joins TRBV21-1 and TRBJ1-2; the table's D call TRBD1 went unverified against the DNA. TRBV21-1 is a pseudogene. The length of the CDR3 is 16 residues. The CDR3 region is CASSKEPQGRNYGYTF. CDR3 bases: TGTGCCAGCAGCAAAGAGCCTCAGGGGCGGAACTATGGCTACACCTTC.

The chain combines TRBV28 with TRBJ2-7, with 8 bases matching TRBD2. With 6 bases clipped from V and 2 bases from J, the junction kept 15 bases outside the gene matches. Germline loops: CDR1 MDHEN, CDR2 SYDVKM. CDR3 size: 17 residues. This CDR3 reads CASRLAHSGTRTYEQYF. The CDR3, as DNA: TGTGCCAGCAGGTTGGCCCATAGCGGGACCCGTACCTACGAGCAGTACTTC.

The V and J genes are TRBV5-1 and TRBJ1-1; a weak D match, TRBD1 (5 bases). Germline V gene data show CDR1 as SGHRS and CDR2 as YFSETQ. The CDR3 has 12 amino acids. The V gene lost 4 bases and the J gene lost 1 base, with 5 bases spanning the gap. In nucleotides, the CDR3 is TGCGCCAGCAGCGGGGGGAACACTGAAGCTTTCTTT. Translation: CASSGGNTEAFF.

The chain has TRBV15 and TRBJ1-1; no definite D call. In germline, CDR1 is LNHNV, CDR2 YYDKDF (reference sequence). V lost 0 bases and J 5 bases, leaving 10 bases between the germline ends. The CDR3 totals 14 residues. The CDR3 spells CATSRDLDGTEAFF. CDR3 nucleotide sequence: TGTGCCACCAGCAGAGATCTTGACGGAACTGAAGCTTTCTTT. Drawing the rest from reference TRBV15 and TRBJ1-1, the complete variable domain is DAMVIQNPRYQVTQFGKPVTLSCSQTLNHNVMYWYQQKSSQAPKLLFHYYDKDFNNEADTPDNFQSRRPNTSFCFLDIRSPGLGDTAMYLCATSRDLDGTEAFFGQGTRLTVV.

The chain combines TRBV10-3 with TRBJ2-7; 9 nucleotides align to TRBD2. The CDR3 has 16 amino acids. The J segment lost 0 bases and the V segment lost 2 bases, leaving 5 bases of the junction unmatched. Germline values: CDR1 ENHRY, CDR2 SYGVKD. This CDR3 is CAISELTSGSSYEQYF. CDR3 nucleotides: TGTGCCATCAGTGAGCTGACTAGCGGCTCCTCCTACGAGCAGTACTTC.

V usage is TRBV5-1 and J usage is TRBJ2-1; D is undetermined. V lost 0 bases, J lost 10 bases, and 14 bases lay in between. Germline CDR1 reads SGHRS; CDR2 reads YFSETQ. The CDR3 is 14 amino acids. For the CDR3, the DNA is TGCGCCAGCAGCTTGGAATCCGAGGCCGAGGAGCAGTTCTTC. It yields the protein CASSLESEAEEQFF.

This clone was counted a few times. V and J are TRBV11-1 and TRBJ2-1, with TRBD2 matching over 8 bases. Germline CDR1 reads SGHAT; CDR2 reads FQDESV (reference sequence). J was trimmed by 9 bases and V by 5 bases; bases with no gene match: 12. This CDR3 spans 15 amino acids. In nucleotides, the CDR3 is TGTGCCAGCAGCCGACCCGGGACTAGTTATAGTGAGCAGTTCTTC. Its translation is CASSRPGTSYSEQFF.

V usage is TRBV27 and J usage is TRBJ1-2; 10 bases line up with TRBD1. In germline, CDR1 is MNHEY, CDR2 SMNVEV (reference sequence). This CDR3 comprises 15 residues. Losses at the gene ends were 5 bases for V and 4 bases for J; bases not matched to a gene: 7. The CDR3 DNA reads as TGTGCCAGCAGTAACTACGACAGGGGGCTCTATGGCTACACCTTC. Its translation: CASSNYDRGLYGYTF.

This chain joins TRBV7-6 and TRBJ2-6, with 7 bases lining up with TRBD1. The junction had 2 bases not matched to a gene; V was cut back by 0 bases and J by 0 bases. The CDR3 has 17 residues. CDR1 is SGHVS, CDR2 FNYEAQ, per germline. As DNA, the CDR3 is TGTGCCAGCAGCTTAGCAGGGGGCAGCTCTGGGGCCAACGTCCTGACTTTC. Amino acid sequence: CASSLAGGSSGANVLTF. The full variable domain, its missing parts supplied by reference TRBV7-6 and TRBJ2-6, is GAGVSQSPRYKVTKRGQDVALRCDPISGHVSLYWYRQALGQGPEFLTYFNYEAQQDKSGLPNDRFSAERPEGSISTLTIQRTEQRDSAMYRCASSLAGGSSGANVLTFGAGSRLTVL.

This chain links TRBV3-1 (or the pseudogene TRBV3-2) with TRBJ2-5; D uncertain. V was clipped by 1 base and J by 7 bases, with 13 bases between them. The CDR3 runs to 14 residues. Germline CDR1 is LGHDT and CDR2 is YNNKEL (reference sequence). CDR3 coding DNA: TGTGCCAGCAGCCAAGGGGCCGGGTACGGGACCCAGTACTTC. Translation gives CASSQGAGYGTQYF.

The V and J genes are TRBV10-3 and TRBJ2-7, with 9 bases aligning to TRBD1. The CDR3 contains 13 residues. Trimming at V came to 8 bases and at J to 3 bases, leaving 5 bases not matched to a gene. Germline CDR1 reads ENHRY; CDR2 reads SYGVKD. CDR3 protein: CAISPGQGYEQYF. The CDR3 bases are TGTGCCATCTCCCCGGGACAGGGCTACGAGCAGTACTTC.

CDR3 coding DNA: TGCGCCAGCAGCCAAGTATGGGCACAGCTCGGCGATGAGCAGTTCTTC. Its translation is CASSQVWAQLGDEQFF. This chain uses TRBV4-1 with TRBJ2-1; D gene unclear. CDR3 size: 16 residues. The V gene lost 1 base and the J gene lost 8 bases, with 18 bases spanning the gap. Germline loops: CDR1 MGHRA, CDR2 YSYEKL.

The chain uses TRBV4-1 and TRBJ2-3; the match to TRBD2 covers 8 bases. V shed 0 bases, J shed 0 bases, and the junction held 5 bases outside the gene matches. The CDR3 totals 17 residues. CDR1 is MGHRA, CDR2 YSYEKL, per germline. The CDR3 loop is CASSQDPLAGSTDTQYF. Here the CDR3 DNA reads TGCGCCAGCAGCCAAGACCCCTTAGCGGGAAGCACAGATACGCAGTATTTT.

This clone is a singleton in its sample. The rearrangement joins TRBV2 to TRBJ2-6; TRBD1 is a possible D gene (7 bases). Germline V lookup: CDR1 SNHLY, CDR2 FYNNEI. The CDR3 runs 18 residues. The V and J ends lost 8 bases and 1 base respectively, with 21 bases between them. In DNA form, the CDR3 reads TGTGCCAGCTACTTACAGGGGCCAGGGGGGTCTGGGGCCAACGTCCTGACTTTC. Protein product: CASYLQGPGGSGANVLTF.

This clone was observed a handful of times. The chain uses TRBV27 and TRBJ1-5, with D perhaps matching TRBD1 (6 bases). The CDR3 runs to 19 residues. Germline lookup yields CDR1 MNHEY and CDR2 SMNVEV (reference sequence). Trimming shortened V by 2 bases and J by 0 bases, and 20 bases separated the two germline ends. CDR3 bases: TGTGCCAGCAGTTTAGATCGGGACAAGAACCCTTATAGCAATCAGCCCCAGCATTTT. Translating gives CASSLDRDKNPYSNQPQHF.

J is TRBJ1-1 and V is TRBV28; D is unclear. The germline V and J ends were trimmed by 2 bases and 3 bases, with 7 bases remaining between them. The CDR3 contains 13 residues. Per the germline V gene, CDR1 is MDHEN and CDR2 is SYDVKM. The CDR3 DNA is TGTGCCAGCAGTTTAGCGTTTTACACTGAAGCTTTCTTT. Protein: CASSLAFYTEAFF.

The V and J genes are TRBV25-1 and TRBJ1-6; no definite D call. This CDR3 has 13 amino acids. Trimming cost V 6 bases and J 8 bases, with 11 bases left between them. Germline V gene sequence: CDR1 MGHDK, CDR2 SYGVNS. The CDR3: CASRPTGYSPLHF. The CDR3, as DNA: TGTGCCAGCAGACCTACGGGGTATTCACCCCTCCACTTT.

CDR3 protein: CASSQVGVYGYTF. For the CDR3, the DNA is TGTGCCAGCAGCCAAGTAGGGGTGTATGGCTACACCTTC. The chain links TRBV16 to TRBJ1-2; TRBD1 is a possible D gene (5 bases). V was pared by 2 bases and J by 5 bases, with 9 bases between. Germline V gene lookup returns CDR1 KGHSY and CDR2 FQNENV. The CDR3 totals 13 residues.